These 32 T cell receptor beta chains came from one sample sequenced in a study of identifying expanded T cells in peripheral blood. Generated by immunoSEQ multiplex PCR, the TCRdb table keeps only in-frame clones and is missing some. The data show approximately 100,000 clones, about 89% seen once. The sequenced sample consisted of blood. These receptors were collected from a person aged 18 to 70 in good health.

This clone was detected once. The V and J genes are TRBV7-2 and TRBJ1-6; D is perhaps TRBD1 (6 bases). Germline loops: CDR1 SGHTA, CDR2 FQGNSA. V was clipped by 5 bases and J by 8 bases, with 25 bases between them. The CDR3 has 18 residues. The CDR3 reads CASSPTLRGWGGYSPLHF. As DNA, the CDR3 is TGTGCCAGCAGCCCAACCCTGAGGGGGTGGGGTGGGTATTCACCCCTCCACTTT.

This clone was detected only a few times. The rearrangement links TRBV19 to TRBJ2-1; TRBD1 matches 8 bases. Germline V gives CDR1 LNHDA, CDR2 SQIVND (reference sequence). The CDR3 spans 14 residues. The V gene end was trimmed by 8 bases and the J gene end by 10 bases; junction bases not matched to a gene: 13. CDR3 bases: TGTGCCAGTTCCGGACAGGGACTTATCGGGGAGCAGTTCTTC. Its translation is CASSGQGLIGEQFF.

V usage is TRBV19 and J usage is TRBJ2-5, with D perhaps matching TRBD1 (6 bases). The J call is doubtful: the DNA matches TRBJ2-7 better. The CDR3 runs 17 residues. Germline CDR1 LNHDA, CDR2 SQIVND (reference sequence). The CDR3 sequence is CASSLSIAGTRHYEQYF. The CDR3 nucleotides read TGTGCCAGTAGCCTATCTATCGCCGGGACACGGCACTACGAGCAGTACTTC.

The CDR3 loop is CASTWAGNYEQYF. In DNA, the CDR3 is TGTGCCAGCACGTGGGCAGGGAACTACGAGCAGTACTTC. This sequence joins TRBV5-4 and TRBJ2-7, with D possibly being TRBD1 (5 bases). CDR1 and CDR2 from the germline V gene are SGHNT and YYREEE (reference sequence). The CDR3 is 13 amino acids. V was shortened by 6 bases and J by 3 bases, with 13 bases between the two germline ends.

V usage is TRBV6-6 and J usage is TRBJ2-2; tentative D call: TRBD2 (5 bases). This CDR3 has 12 residues. The ends were cut back, 10 bases at V and 1 base at J, with 7 bases in the middle. The germline gives CDR1 MNHNY, CDR2 SVGAGI (reference sequence). The CDR3 spells CATGRNTGELFF. CDR3 in DNA: TGTGCCACGGGGAGGAACACCGGGGAGCTGTTTTTT.

A single count supports this clone. V usage is TRBV7-2 and J usage is TRBJ1-2, with TRBD1 identical over 8 bases. The CDR3 spans 16 residues. Germline CDR1 is SGHTA and CDR2 is FQGNSA. With 5 bases clipped from V and 8 bases from J, the junction kept 16 bases outside the gene matches. The CDR3 sequence: CASSPGTGIRRRGYTF. In DNA form, the CDR3 reads TGTGCCAGCAGCCCCGGGACAGGAATTAGGAGGAGAGGCTACACCTTC.

This clone was picked up one time. The V call is TRBV6-5, the J call TRBJ2-3, with 9 bases aligning to TRBD2. CDR3 length: 14 residues. Germline trimming cut 2 bases from V and 7 bases from J; bases unmatched to any gene: 4. Germline V CDR1 and CDR2: MNHEY, SVGAGI. CDR3 DNA: TGTGCCAGCAGTTACGGCGGGGGGGGGTATACGCAGTATTTT. It encodes CASSYGGGGYTQYF.

In DNA form, the CDR3 reads TGTGCCAGCACCCCCAGGGGGCGGAATATAGTCTATAATTCACCCCTCCACTTT. It encodes CASTPRGRNIVYNSPLHF. The chain is built from TRBV9 and TRBJ1-6; 8 bases match TRBD1. CDR3 length equals 18 residues. V lost 6 bases to trimming and J lost 3 bases; unmatched junction nucleotides: 14. Germline V CDR1 and CDR2: SGDLS, YYNGEE.

CDR3 coding DNA: TGTGCCAGCGCTGCGGGGGGTTGGGAGCCCCAGCATTTT. It is translated as CASAAGGWEPQHF. The rearrangement links TRBV27 to TRBJ1-5, with D maybe TRBD1 (5 bases). The germline V gene encodes CDR1 MNHEY and CDR2 SMNVEV (reference sequence). The CDR3 runs to 13 residues. The ends were cut back, 8 bases at V and 8 bases at J, with 16 bases in the middle.

Only one count was recorded for this clone. The chain is built from TRBV9 and TRBJ2-5, with 8 bases aligning to TRBD2. Germline V CDR1 and CDR2: SGDLS, YYNGEE. The CDR3 runs 15 residues. J gave up 4 bases and V 4 bases, and 9 bases lay outside the gene matches. CDR3 region: CASSPRTSRPETQYF. The CDR3 DNA sequence: TGTGCCAGCAGCCCCCGGACTAGCCGGCCAGAGACCCAGTACTTC. The complete variable domain, with remaining parts taken from reference TRBV9 and TRBJ2-5, reads DSGVTQTPKHLITATGQRVTLRCSPRSGDLSVYWYQQSLDQGLQFLIQYYNGEERAKGNILERFSAQQFPDLHSELNLSSLELGDSALYFCASSPRTSRPETQYFGPGTRLLVL.

The chain recombines TRBV6-7 with TRBJ1-2, with D hard to call. TRBV6-7 is filed as an ORF, its function uncertain. The CDR3 has 9 residues. Trimming cost V 11 bases and J 6 bases, with 7 bases left between them. CDR3 DNA sequence: TGTGCCGGATGGCATGGCTACACCTTC. Its translation: CAGWHGYTF.

The J gene is TRBJ1-3, the V gene TRBV7-2; D remains unclear. V gave up 1 base and J gave up 3 bases, with 7 bases separating them. The CDR3 totals 14 residues. Germline lookup yields CDR1 SGHTA and CDR2 FQGNSA. CDR3 region: CASSLVAVGNTIYF. DNA for the CDR3: TGTGCCAGCAGCTTAGTGGCAGTTGGAAACACCATATATTTT.

The V and J genes are TRBV11-2 and TRBJ1-4, with unresolved D. The germline V and J ends were trimmed by 1 base and 5 bases, with 8 bases remaining between them. The CDR3 contains 14 residues. Germline values: CDR1 SGHAT, CDR2 FQNNGV. Here the CDR3 reads CASSLGSGNEKLFF. CDR3 nucleotide sequence: TGTGCCAGCAGCTTAGGATCGGGGAATGAAAAACTGTTTTTT.

The chain uses TRBV6-1 and TRBJ1-2; D not certain. Per the germline V gene, CDR1 is MNHNS and CDR2 is SASEGT. V lost 8 bases to trimming and J lost 5 bases, with 12 bases between them. The CDR3 is made up of 12 amino acids. In DNA, the CDR3 is TGTGCCAGCCTTGTACCTTTATATGGCTACACCTTC. It yields the protein CASLVPLYGYTF.

The genes are TRBV21-1 and TRBJ1-1; TRBD1 was called by the table and not checked on the DNA. TRBV21-1 constitutes a pseudogene. The CDR3 totals 17 residues. The CDR3 DNA reads as TGTGCCAGCAGCAGCCGAAAGGACAGGGGCGTGAACACTGAAGCTTTCTTT. Its translation is CASSSRKDRGVNTEAFF.

This clone is a singleton in its sample. The chain carries TRBV6-5 and TRBJ1-1; D is possibly TRBD1 (5 bases). This CDR3 has 14 amino acids. Germline-derived CDR1 and CDR2 are MNHEY and SVGAGI. Deletions cut 6 bases from V and 1 base from J, with 12 bases between. DNA of the CDR3: TGTGCCAGCAGCCGGGACGGCAGGAACACTGAAGCTTTCTTT. This gives the protein CASSRDGRNTEAFF.

V gene TRBV2 combines with J gene TRBJ2-5, with 8 bases aligning to TRBD1. The J segment lost 4 bases and the V segment lost 7 bases, leaving 11 bases of the junction unmatched. CDR3 size: 15 residues. Germline V gene data show CDR1 as SNHLY and CDR2 as FYNNEI. The CDR3 coding sequence is TGTGCCAGCACCGTTGACAGGGGCGGTGGAGAGACCCAGTACTTC. Its protein is CASTVDRGGGETQYF.

The chain joins TRBV6-1 to TRBJ2-7; 7 bases line up with TRBD1. This CDR3 spans 13 amino acids. Per germline, CDR1 MNHNS and CDR2 SASEGT. The V and J ends lost 5 bases and 2 bases, in that order; junction bases with no gene match: 3. DNA of the CDR3: TGTGCCAGCAGTTTAACAGGGGCCTACGAGCAGTACTTC. It is translated as CASSLTGAYEQYF.

The rearrangement links TRBV11-2 to TRBJ1-2; D is perhaps TRBD1 (5 bases). The CDR3 length is 16 residues. The ends were cut back, 5 bases at V and 3 bases at J, with 19 bases in the middle. The V gene's germline CDR1 is SGHAT and CDR2 FQNNGV. CDR3 bases: TGTGCCAGCAGCCCCTACTGGGGGGAGGCTGACTATGGCTACACCTTC. Translated: CASSPYWGEADYGYTF.

The V call is TRBV18, the J call TRBJ1-2, with D perhaps TRBD1 (5 bases). The CDR3 spans 13 residues. Germline lookup yields CDR1 KGHSH and CDR2 LQKENI. Trimming cost V 2 bases and J 5 bases, with 9 bases left between them. Here the CDR3 DNA reads TGTGCCAGCTCACCAGACAGATCATATGGCTACACCTTC. Protein: CASSPDRSYGYTF.

The chain employs TRBV4-3 and TRBJ1-3, with a weak D call TRBD1 (5 bases). V was shortened by 3 bases and J by 7 bases, with 16 bases between the two germline ends. There are 15 residues in the CDR3. Germline CDR1 is LGHNA and CDR2 is YSLEER. The DNA of the CDR3 is TGCGCCAGCAGCCATGGGGGGACGGGTCGGAACACCATATATTTT. Encoded protein: CASSHGGTGRNTIYF.

The chain links TRBV6-1 to TRBJ2-7; weak D call: TRBD2 (5 bases). The V end was cut by 8 bases, the J end by 5 bases, with 7 bases between. The CDR3 loop spans 10 amino acids. The V gene's germline CDR1 is MNHNS and CDR2 SASEGT. In nucleotides, the CDR3 is TGTGCCAGCGGGAGACACGAGCAGTACTTC. Its protein product is CASGRHEQYF.

V and J are TRBV5-5 and TRBJ1-5; D is ambiguous. V gave up 3 bases and J gave up 6 bases, with 7 bases separating them. CDR1 is SGHKS and CDR2 is YYEKEE in the germline V gene (reference sequence). The CDR3 has 12 amino acids. CDR3 sequence reads: CASSSEGQPQHF. In DNA form, the CDR3 reads TGTGCCAGCAGCTCGGAGGGTCAGCCCCAGCATTTT.

The chain uses TRBV5-6 and TRBJ1-6, with D possibly matching TRBD1 (6 bases). The germline V gene encodes CDR1 SGHDT and CDR2 YYEEEE. This CDR3 has 16 residues. Trimming shortened V by 4 bases and J by 3 bases, and 14 bases separated the two germline ends. CDR3 sequence reads: CASSAMGARYNSPLHF. The DNA of the CDR3 is TGTGCCAGCAGCGCGATGGGGGCACGCTATAATTCACCCCTCCACTTT.

The chain's CDR3 is CSCRGSGGARASTDTQYF. CDR3 coding DNA: TGCAGCTGCCGGGGGAGCGGGGGGGCCCGTGCCAGCACAGATACGCAGTATTTT. V usage is TRBV29-1 and J usage is TRBJ2-3; 10 positions match TRBD2. The CDR3 is 18 amino acids. V dropped 8 bases and J dropped 0; count of bases not matched to a gene: 17. Germline V lookup: CDR1 SQVTM, CDR2 ANQGSEA.

CDR3 sequence (DNA): TGTGCCAGCAGTCCAGGGAATACCTTTTATCCCCTCCACTTT. It codes for CASSPGNTFYPLHF. The chain is built from TRBV28 and TRBJ1-6, with a possible D match to TRBD1 (5 bases). CDR1 is MDHEN, CDR2 SYDVKM, per germline. The CDR3 has 14 amino acids. Trimming cost V 5 bases and J 13 bases, with 18 bases left between them.

This clone has just one count. The genes are TRBV4-3 and TRBJ2-5; D is possibly TRBD1 (5 bases). Trimming took off 0 bases at V and 5 bases at J, with 16 bases between the two ends. This CDR3 has 16 amino acids. CDR1 LGHNA and CDR2 YSLEER come from the germline V gene. As DNA, the CDR3 is TGCGCCAGCAGCCAAGATTTGGGGCGACTTGATGAGACCCAGTACTTC. Its protein is CASSQDLGRLDETQYF.

V gene TRBV9 combines with J gene TRBJ1-4, with 7 bases that match TRBD1. The J segment lost 2 bases and the V segment lost 3 bases, leaving 10 bases of the junction unmatched. This CDR3 has 17 amino acids. Germline lookup yields CDR1 SGDLS and CDR2 YYNGEE. CDR3 nucleotides: TGTGCCAGCAGCGCGACAGGGCGCCACTGGACTAATGAAAAACTGTTTTTT. This gives the protein CASSATGRHWTNEKLFF.

This chain links TRBV7-2 with TRBJ1-2; 8 nucleotides align to TRBD1. This CDR3 is built from 14 residues. Trimming removed 5 bases from V and 4 bases from J; junction bases left unmatched: 6. The germline V gene encodes CDR1 SGHTA and CDR2 FQGNSA. The DNA of the CDR3 is TGTGCCAGCAGCCAAGGGCAGGGGGCCTATGGCTACACCTTC. Residues: CASSQGQGAYGYTF.

The chain couples TRBV29-1 to TRBJ1-2; D is unclear. This CDR3 contains 13 residues. The ends were cut back, 4 bases at V and 4 bases at J, with 13 bases in the middle. The germline V gene encodes CDR1 SQVTM and CDR2 ANQGSEA. The CDR3 loop reads CSVALRIGYGYTF. The CDR3 DNA reads as TGCAGCGTTGCTCTGCGAATCGGCTATGGCTACACCTTC.

This clone has a count of ten or more. This chain connects TRBV11-2 to TRBJ2-5; TRBD2 agrees at 7 bases. Germline values: CDR1 SGHAT, CDR2 FQNNGV. The J segment lost 3 bases and the V segment lost 3 bases, leaving 7 bases of the junction unmatched. The CDR3 extends over 15 amino acids. The CDR3 sequence is CASSFWGGGKETQYF. CDR3 bases: TGTGCCAGCAGCTTTTGGGGCGGGGGTAAAGAGACCCAGTACTTC. The whole variable domain, remainder taken from reference TRBV11-2 and TRBJ2-5, is EAGVAQSPRYKIIEKRQSVAFWCNPISGHATLYWYQQILGQGPKLLIQFQNNGVVDDSQLPKDRFSAERLKGVDSTLKIQPAKLEDSAVYLCASSFWGGGKETQYFGPGTRLLVL.

The V and J genes are TRBV4-1 and TRBJ2-7; the D is unclear. The V and J ends lost 2 bases and 7 bases respectively, with 9 bases between them. The germline CDR1 and CDR2 sequences are MGHRA and YSYEKL. CDR3 length: 12 residues. CDR3 in amino acids: CASSQSGGEQYF. The CDR3 DNA reads TGCGCCAGCAGCCAATCTGGTGGGGAGCAGTACTTC.